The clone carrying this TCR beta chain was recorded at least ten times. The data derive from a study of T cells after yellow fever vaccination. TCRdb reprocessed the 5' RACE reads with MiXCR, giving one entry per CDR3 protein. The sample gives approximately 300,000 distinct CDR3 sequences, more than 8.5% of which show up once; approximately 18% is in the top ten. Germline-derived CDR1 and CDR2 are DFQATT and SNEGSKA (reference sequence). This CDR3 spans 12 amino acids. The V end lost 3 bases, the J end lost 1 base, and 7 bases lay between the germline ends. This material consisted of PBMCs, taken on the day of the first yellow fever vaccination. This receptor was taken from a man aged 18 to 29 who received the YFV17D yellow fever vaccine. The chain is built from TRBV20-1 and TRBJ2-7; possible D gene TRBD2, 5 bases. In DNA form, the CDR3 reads TGCAGTGCTAGCACGGGGTCCTACGAGCAGTACTTC. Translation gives CSASTGSYEQYF.